The 4 T cell receptor beta chains given below trace back to one sample, sequenced in a study of T cells after yellow fever vaccination. MiXCR, run by TCRdb on the 5' RACE reads, gives a single entry per CDR3 protein. The data show 620,000 or so distinct CDR3 sequences, over 9% seen once. Material: PBMCs, obtained on the day of the yellow fever booster vaccination. These receptors all come from a man aged 25-45 years who received the YFV17D yellow fever vaccine.

The chain has TRBV4-3 and TRBJ1-6, with D unclear. Trimming left V 4 bases short and J 7 bases short, with 8 bases between. Germline CDR1 reads LGHNA; CDR2 reads YSLEER. CDR3 length: 13 amino acids. The CDR3: CASSRGENSPLHF. The CDR3 DNA reads as TGCGCCAGCAGCCGGGGAGAGAATTCACCCCTCCACTTT.

The V and J genes are TRBV7-9 and TRBJ2-7, with no clear D. The CDR3 covers 13 residues. The germline CDR1 and CDR2 sequences are SEHNR and FQNEAQ (reference sequence). V gave up 2 bases and J gave up 6 bases, with 11 bases separating them. The CDR3 bases are TGTGCCAGCAGCTTACTTCTTACCGGCGAGCAGTACTTC. Amino acid sequence: CASSLLLTGEQYF.

The chain is built from TRBV21-1 and TRBJ2-3; whether TRBD2, the table's D call, matches the DNA was not checked. TRBV21-1 is a documented pseudogene. The CDR3 has 16 residues. The chain's CDR3 is CASPSGKELSTDTQYF. The CDR3 coding sequence is TGTGCCAGCCCTAGCGGGAAGGAACTGAGCACAGATACGCAGTATTTT.

This clonotype is a singleton in its sample. V and J are TRBV9 and TRBJ2-6; TRBD1 matches 10 bases. J was trimmed by 0 bases and V by 0 bases; bases with no gene match: 6. This CDR3 has 19 residues. In germline, CDR1 is SGDLS, CDR2 YYNGEE. The CDR3, as DNA: TGTGCCAGCAGCGTAGATCCGGGACAGGGGTTCTCTGGGGCCAACGTCCTGACTTTC. Protein sequence: CASSVDPGQGFSGANVLTF.